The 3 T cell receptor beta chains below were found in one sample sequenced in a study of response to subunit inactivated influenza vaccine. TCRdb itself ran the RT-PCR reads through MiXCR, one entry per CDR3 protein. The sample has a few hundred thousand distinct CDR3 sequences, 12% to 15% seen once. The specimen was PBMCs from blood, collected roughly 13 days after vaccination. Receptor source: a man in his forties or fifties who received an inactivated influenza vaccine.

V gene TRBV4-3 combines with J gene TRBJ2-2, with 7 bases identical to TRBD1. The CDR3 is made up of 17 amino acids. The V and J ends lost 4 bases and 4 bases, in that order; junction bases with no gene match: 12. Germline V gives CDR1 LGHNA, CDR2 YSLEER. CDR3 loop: CASSLGTATRGTGELFF. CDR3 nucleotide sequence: TGCGCCAGCAGCCTCGGGACAGCGACGAGGGGCACCGGGGAGCTGTTTTTT.

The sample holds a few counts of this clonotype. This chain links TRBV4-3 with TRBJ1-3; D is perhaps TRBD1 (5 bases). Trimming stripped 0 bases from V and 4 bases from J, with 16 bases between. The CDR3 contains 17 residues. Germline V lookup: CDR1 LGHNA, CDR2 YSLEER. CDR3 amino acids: CASSQDVYTGDGNTIYF. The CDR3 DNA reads TGCGCCAGCAGCCAAGATGTTTATACGGGGGACGGAAACACCATATATTTT.

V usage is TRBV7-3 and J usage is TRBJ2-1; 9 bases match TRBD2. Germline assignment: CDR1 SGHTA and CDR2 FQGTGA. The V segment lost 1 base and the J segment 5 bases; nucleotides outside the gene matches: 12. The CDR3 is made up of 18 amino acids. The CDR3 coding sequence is TGTGCCAGCAGCTTAAGGTCTCCCGCGGGAGGGCTGAACAATGAGCAGTTCTTC. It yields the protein CASSLRSPAGGLNNEQFF.